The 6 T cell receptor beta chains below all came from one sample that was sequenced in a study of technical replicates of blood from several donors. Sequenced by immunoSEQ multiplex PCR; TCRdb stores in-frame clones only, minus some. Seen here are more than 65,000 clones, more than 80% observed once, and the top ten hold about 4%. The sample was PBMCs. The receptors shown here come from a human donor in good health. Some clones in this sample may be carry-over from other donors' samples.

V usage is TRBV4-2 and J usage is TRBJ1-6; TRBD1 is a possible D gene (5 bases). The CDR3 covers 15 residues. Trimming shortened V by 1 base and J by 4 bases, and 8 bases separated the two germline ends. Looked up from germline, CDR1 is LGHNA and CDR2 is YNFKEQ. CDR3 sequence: CASSQGQGYNSPLHF. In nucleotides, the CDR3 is TGTGCCAGCAGCCAAGGGCAGGGATATAATTCACCCCTCCACTTT.

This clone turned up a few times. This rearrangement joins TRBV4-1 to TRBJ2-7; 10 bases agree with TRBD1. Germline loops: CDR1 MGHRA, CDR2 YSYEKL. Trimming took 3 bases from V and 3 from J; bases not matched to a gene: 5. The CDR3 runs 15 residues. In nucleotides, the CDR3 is TGCGCCAGCAGCCAGGACAGGGGGGGCCTCTACGAGCAGTACTTC. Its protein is CASSQDRGGLYEQYF.

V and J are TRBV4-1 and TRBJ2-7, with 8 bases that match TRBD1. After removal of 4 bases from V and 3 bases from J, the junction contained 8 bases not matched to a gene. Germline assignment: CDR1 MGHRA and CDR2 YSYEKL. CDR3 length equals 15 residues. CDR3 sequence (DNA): TGCGCCAGCAGCCCCGGGACAGGACCGCTCTACGAGCAGTACTTC. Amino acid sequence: CASSPGTGPLYEQYF.

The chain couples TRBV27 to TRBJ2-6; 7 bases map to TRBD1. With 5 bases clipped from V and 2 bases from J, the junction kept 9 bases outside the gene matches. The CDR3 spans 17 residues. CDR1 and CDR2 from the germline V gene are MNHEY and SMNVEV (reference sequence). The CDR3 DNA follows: TGTGCCAGCAGTGATGCAGGGGGTCTTACTGGGGCCAACGTCCTGACTTTC. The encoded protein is CASSDAGGLTGANVLTF.

The CDR3 coding sequence is TGTGCCAGCACCAGTAGCACAGATACGCAGTATTTT. Residues: CASTSSTDTQYF. The chain has TRBV27 and TRBJ2-3; D remains unclear. The CDR3 is 12 amino acids. Germline V gene data show CDR1 as MNHEY and CDR2 as SMNVEV (reference sequence). Trimming stripped 7 bases from V and 0 bases from J, with 5 bases between.

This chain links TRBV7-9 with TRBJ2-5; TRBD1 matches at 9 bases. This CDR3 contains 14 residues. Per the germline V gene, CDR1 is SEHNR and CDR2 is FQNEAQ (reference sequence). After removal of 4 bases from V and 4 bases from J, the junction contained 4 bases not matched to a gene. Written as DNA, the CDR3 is TGTGCCAGCAGCTCGGGACAGGGCAGAGAGACCCAGTACTTC. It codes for CASSSGQGRETQYF. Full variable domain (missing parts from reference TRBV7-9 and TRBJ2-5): DTGVSQNPRHKITKRGQNVTFRCDPISEHNRLYWYRQTLGQGPEFLTYFQNEAQLEKSRLLSDRFSAERPKGSFSTLEIQRTEQGDSAMYLCASSSGQGRETQYFGPGTRLLVL.